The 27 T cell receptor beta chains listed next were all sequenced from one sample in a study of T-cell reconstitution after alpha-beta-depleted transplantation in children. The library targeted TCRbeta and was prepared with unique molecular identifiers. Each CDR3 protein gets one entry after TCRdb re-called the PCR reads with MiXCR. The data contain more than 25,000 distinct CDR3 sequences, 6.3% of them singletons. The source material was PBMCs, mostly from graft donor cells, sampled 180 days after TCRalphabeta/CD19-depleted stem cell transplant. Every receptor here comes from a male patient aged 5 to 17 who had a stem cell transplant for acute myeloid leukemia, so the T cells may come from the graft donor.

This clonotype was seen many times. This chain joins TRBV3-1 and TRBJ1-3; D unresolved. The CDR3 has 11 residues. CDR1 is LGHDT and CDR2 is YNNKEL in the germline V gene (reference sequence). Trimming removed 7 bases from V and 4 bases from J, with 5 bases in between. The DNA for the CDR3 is TGTGCCAGCACGCCGGGAAACACCATATATTTT. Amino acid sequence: CASTPGNTIYF.

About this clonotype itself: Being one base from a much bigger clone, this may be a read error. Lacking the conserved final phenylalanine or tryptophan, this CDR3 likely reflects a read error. The chain's CDR3 is CASSLTLTSGGANEQFL. The CDR3 DNA follows: TGTGCCAGCAGCCTGACCCTGACTAGCGGGGGGGCAAATGAGCAGTTCCTC. The chain is built from TRBV5-8 and TRBJ2-1; 14 positions match TRBD2. In germline, CDR1 is SGHTS, CDR2 YDEGEE. The trim removed 4 bases at V and 7 bases at J, leaving 10 bases unmatched. The CDR3 is made up of 17 amino acids.

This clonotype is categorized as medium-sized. The CDR3 reads CASSPERGQSSYNEQFF. CDR3 DNA sequence: TGTGCCAGCAGCCCCGAGCGGGGCCAGAGCTCCTACAATGAGCAGTTCTTC. The V gene is TRBV7-9, the J gene TRBJ2-1; 7 nucleotides align to TRBD2. V lost 5 bases to trimming and J lost 0 bases; unmatched junction nucleotides: 10. The CDR3 is made up of 17 amino acids. CDR1 and CDR2 (germline): SEHNR, FQNEAQ (reference sequence).

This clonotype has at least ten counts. CDR3: CASSFREGGDGYTF. The DNA for the CDR3 is TGTGCCAGCAGCTTCCGGGAAGGGGGGGATGGCTACACCTTC. This sequence joins TRBV7-8 and TRBJ1-2; D might be TRBD1 (6 bases). Germline-derived CDR1 and CDR2 are SGHVS and FQNEAQ. The CDR3 length is 14 residues. Trimming left V 3 bases short and J 6 bases short, with 14 bases between.

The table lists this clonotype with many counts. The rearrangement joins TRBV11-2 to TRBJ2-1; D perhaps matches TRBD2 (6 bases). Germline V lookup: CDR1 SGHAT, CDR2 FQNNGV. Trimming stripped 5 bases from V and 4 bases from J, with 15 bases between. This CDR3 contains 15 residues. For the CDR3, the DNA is TGTGCCAGCAGCGCTTTGCGGGGCTCTTACAATGAGCAGTTCTTC. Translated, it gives CASSALRGSYNEQFF.

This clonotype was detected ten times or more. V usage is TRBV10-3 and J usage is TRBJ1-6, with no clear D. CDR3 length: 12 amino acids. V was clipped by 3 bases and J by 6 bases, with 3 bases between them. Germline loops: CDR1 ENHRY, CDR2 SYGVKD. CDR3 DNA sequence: TGTGCCATCAGTGATGGTAATTCACCCCTCCACTTT. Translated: CAISDGNSPLHF.

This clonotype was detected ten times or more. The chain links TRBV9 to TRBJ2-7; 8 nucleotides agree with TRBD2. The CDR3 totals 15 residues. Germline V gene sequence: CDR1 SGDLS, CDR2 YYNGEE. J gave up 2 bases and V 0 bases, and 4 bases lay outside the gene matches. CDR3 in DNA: TGTGCCAGCAGCGTAGGGTCGGGAGGGCCCTACGAGCAGTACTTC. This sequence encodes CASSVGSGGPYEQYF.

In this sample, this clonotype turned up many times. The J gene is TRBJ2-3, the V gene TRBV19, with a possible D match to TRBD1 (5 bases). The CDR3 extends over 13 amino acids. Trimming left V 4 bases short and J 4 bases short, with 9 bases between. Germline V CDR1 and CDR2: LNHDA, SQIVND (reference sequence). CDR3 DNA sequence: TGTGCCAGTAGTAAGGGGATGGCAGATACGCAGTATTTT. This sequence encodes CASSKGMADTQYF.

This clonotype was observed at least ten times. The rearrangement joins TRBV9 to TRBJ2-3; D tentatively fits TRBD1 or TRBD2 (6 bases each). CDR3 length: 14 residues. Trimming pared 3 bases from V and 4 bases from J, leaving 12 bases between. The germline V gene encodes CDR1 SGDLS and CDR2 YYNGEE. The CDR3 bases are TGTGCCAGCAGCGAGGGGGGAGTGGCAGATACGCAGTATTTT. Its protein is CASSEGGVADTQYF. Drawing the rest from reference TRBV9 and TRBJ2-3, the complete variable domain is DSGVTQTPKHLITATGQRVTLRCSPRSGDLSVYWYQQSLDQGLQFLIQYYNGEERAKGNILERFSAQQFPDLHSELNLSSLELGDSALYFCASSEGGVADTQYFGPGTRLTVL.

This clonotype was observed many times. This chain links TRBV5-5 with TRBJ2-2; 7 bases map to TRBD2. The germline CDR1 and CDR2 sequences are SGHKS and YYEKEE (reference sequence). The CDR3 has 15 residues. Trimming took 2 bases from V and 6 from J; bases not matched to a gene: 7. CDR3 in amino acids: CASSFLGRRAGELFF. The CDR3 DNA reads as TGTGCCAGCAGCTTTCTCGGGAGGAGGGCCGGGGAGCTGTTTTTT.

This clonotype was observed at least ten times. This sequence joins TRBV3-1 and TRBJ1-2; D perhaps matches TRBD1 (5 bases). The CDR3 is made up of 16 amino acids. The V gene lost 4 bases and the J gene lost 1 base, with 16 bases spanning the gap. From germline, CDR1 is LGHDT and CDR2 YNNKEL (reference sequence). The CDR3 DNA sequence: TGTGCCAGCAGCCTCTGGGCCCTAGACAGTAACTATGGCTACACCTTC. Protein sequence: CASSLWALDSNYGYTF.

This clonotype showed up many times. DNA for the CDR3: TGCAGCCCCTCCTTCGGAGATACGCAGTATTTT. Its protein is CSPSFGDTQYF. The chain recombines TRBV29-1 with TRBJ2-3, with no clear D. Looked up from germline, CDR1 is SQVTM and CDR2 is ANQGSEA. V lost 8 bases and J 5 bases, leaving 11 bases between the germline ends. The length of the CDR3 is 11 residues.

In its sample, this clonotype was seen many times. CDR3 amino acids: CASNLNRGTRQFF. The CDR3 DNA follows: TGTGCCAGCAACCTGAATAGAGGGACTCGGCAGTTCTTC. This chain links TRBV5-6 with TRBJ2-1; D is possibly TRBD2 (6 bases). In germline, CDR1 is SGHDT, CDR2 YYEEEE. CDR3 length: 13 residues. The V end was cut by 6 bases, the J end by 12 bases, with 19 bases between.

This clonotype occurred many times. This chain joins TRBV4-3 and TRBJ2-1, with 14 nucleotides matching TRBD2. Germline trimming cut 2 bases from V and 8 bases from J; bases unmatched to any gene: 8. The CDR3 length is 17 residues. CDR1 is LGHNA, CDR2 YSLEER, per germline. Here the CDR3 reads CASSQRGLAGDVDEQFF. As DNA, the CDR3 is TGCGCCAGCAGCCAACGGGGACTAGCGGGAGATGTGGATGAGCAGTTCTTC.

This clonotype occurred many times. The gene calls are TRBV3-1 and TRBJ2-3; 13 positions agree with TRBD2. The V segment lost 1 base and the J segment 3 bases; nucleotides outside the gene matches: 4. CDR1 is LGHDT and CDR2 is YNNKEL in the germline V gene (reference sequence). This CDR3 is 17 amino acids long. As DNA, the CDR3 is TGTGCCAGCAGCCAAGGCAGGACTAGCGGGGGAACAGATACGCAGTATTTT. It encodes CASSQGRTSGGTDTQYF.

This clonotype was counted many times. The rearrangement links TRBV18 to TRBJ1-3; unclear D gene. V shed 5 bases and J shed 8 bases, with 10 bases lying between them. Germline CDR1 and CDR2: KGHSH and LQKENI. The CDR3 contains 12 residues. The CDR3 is CASSENWDTIYF. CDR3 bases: TGTGCCAGCTCAGAAAACTGGGACACCATATATTTT.

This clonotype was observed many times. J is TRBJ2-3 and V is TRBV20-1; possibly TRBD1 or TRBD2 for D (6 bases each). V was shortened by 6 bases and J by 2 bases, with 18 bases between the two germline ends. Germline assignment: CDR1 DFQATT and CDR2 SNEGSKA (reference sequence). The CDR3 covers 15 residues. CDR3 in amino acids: CSAESRGRSTDTQYF. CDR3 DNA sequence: TGCAGTGCCGAGAGCCGGGGGCGGTCCACAGATACGCAGTATTTT.

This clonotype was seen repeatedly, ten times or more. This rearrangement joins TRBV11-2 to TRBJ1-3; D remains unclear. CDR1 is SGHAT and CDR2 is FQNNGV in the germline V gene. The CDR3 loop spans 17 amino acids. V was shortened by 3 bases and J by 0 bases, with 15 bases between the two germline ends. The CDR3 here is CASSFIPGRRSGNTIYF. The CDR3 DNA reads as TGTGCCAGCAGCTTCATCCCTGGCCGGCGCTCTGGAAACACCATATATTTT. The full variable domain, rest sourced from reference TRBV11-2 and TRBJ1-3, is EAGVAQSPRYKIIEKRQSVAFWCNPISGHATLYWYQQILGQGPKLLIQFQNNGVVDDSQLPKDRFSAERLKGVDSTLKIQPAKLEDSAVYLCASSFIPGRRSGNTIYFGEGSWLTVV.

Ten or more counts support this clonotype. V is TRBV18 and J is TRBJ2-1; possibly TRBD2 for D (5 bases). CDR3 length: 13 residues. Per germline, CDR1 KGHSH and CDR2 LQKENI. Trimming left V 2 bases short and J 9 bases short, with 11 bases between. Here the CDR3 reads CASSPSGNGEQFF. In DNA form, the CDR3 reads TGTGCCAGCTCACCATCGGGAAATGGTGAGCAGTTCTTC.

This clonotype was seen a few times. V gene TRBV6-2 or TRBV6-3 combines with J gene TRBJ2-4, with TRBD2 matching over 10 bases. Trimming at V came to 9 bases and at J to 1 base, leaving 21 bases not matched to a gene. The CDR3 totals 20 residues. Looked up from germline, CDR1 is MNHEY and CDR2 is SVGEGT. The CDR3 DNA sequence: TGTGCCAGAAGTAACTCGGCTAGCGGGAGAGGGGGGGCGGCCAAAAACATTCAGTACTTC. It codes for CARSNSASGRGGAAKNIQYF.

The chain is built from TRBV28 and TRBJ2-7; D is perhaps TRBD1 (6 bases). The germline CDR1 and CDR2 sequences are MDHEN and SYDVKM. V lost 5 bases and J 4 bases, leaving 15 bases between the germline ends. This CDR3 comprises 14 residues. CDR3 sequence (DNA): TGTGCCAGCAGTCCTTCCGGACAGAGATACGAGCAGTACTTC. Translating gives CASSPSGQRYEQYF.

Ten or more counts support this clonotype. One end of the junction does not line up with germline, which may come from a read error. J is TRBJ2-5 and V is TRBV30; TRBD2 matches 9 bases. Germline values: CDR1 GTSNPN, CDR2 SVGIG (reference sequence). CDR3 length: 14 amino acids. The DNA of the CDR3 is TGTGCATGGACGGGCGGGAGGGCCGAAGAGACCCAGTACTTC. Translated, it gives CAWTGGRAEETQYF.

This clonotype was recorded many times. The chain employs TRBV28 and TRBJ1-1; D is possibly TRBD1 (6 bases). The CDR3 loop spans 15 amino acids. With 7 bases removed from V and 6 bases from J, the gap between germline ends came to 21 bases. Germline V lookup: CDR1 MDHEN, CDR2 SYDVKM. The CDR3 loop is CASTPAGRGLAEAFF. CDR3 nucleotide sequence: TGTGCCAGCACCCCGGCGGGCAGGGGCTTGGCTGAAGCTTTCTTT.

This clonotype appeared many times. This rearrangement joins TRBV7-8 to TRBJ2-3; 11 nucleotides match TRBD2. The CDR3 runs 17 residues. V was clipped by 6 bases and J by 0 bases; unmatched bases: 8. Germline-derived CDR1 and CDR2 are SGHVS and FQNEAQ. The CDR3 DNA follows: TGTGCCAGCAGTATAGCGGGGGGGCCCTCTAGCACAGATACGCAGTATTTT. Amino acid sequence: CASSIAGGPSSTDTQYF. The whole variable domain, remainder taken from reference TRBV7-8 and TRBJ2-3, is GAGVSQSPRYKVAKRGQDVALRCDPISGHVSLFWYQQALGQGPEFLTYFQNEAQLDKSGLPSDRFFAERPEGSVSTLKIQRTQQEDSAVYLCASSIAGGPSSTDTQYFGPGTRLTVL.

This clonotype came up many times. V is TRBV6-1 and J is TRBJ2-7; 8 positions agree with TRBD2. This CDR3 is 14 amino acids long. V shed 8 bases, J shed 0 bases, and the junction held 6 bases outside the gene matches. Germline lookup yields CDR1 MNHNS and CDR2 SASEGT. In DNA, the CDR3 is TGTGCCAGCTCACGGGGGGGTCGCTCCTACGAGCAGTACTTC. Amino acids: CASSRGGRSYEQYF.

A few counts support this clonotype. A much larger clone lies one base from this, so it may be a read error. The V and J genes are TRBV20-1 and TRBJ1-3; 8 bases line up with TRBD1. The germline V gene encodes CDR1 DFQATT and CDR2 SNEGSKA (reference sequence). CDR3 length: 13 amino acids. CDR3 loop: CSAPGQGLNTTYF. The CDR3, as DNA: TGCAGTGCACCCGGACAGGGTTTAAACACCACATATTTT.

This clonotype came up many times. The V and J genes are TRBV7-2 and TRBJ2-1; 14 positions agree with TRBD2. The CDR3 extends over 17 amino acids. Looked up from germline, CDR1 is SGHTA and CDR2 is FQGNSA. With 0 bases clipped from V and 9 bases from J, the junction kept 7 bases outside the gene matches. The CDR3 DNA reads TGTGCCAGCAGCTTAGCCCAGGGACTAGCGGGAGACGGTGAGCAGTTCTTC. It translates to CASSLAQGLAGDGEQFF.